The rows below give T cell receptor beta chains drawn from one sample of a study of Ad26.COV2.S vaccination and SARS-CoV-2 variants. Libraries were prepared by immunoSEQ multiplex PCR; TCRdb keeps only in-frame clonotypes and omits some of them. This table holds roughly 400,000 clones, approximately 89% found once. This specimen consisted of peripheral blood, obtained in a trial of Ad26.COV2.S vaccine versus placebo. The receptor source for this set is a person aged 18-60 years who received the Ad26.COV2.S COVID-19 vaccine or a placebo. The CDR3 runs from the conserved cysteine through the conserved F or W. A D gene is named only where the DNA matches it firmly. Clone size appears in some rows only: once, few, many, or a class for an expanded clone.

v_call	d_call	clone_size	j_call	cdr3_aa	cdr3_nt
TRBV28	NA	NA	TRBJ1-1	CASSLGRDTEAFF	TGTGCCAGTTCGTTGGGGCGCGACACTGAAGCTTTCTTT
TRBV28	NA	NA	TRBJ2-7	CASSPSSQYYEQYF	TGTGCCAGCAGTCCGTCTTCCCAGTACTACGAGCAGTACTTC
TRBV19	NA	NA	TRBJ1-1	CASGRGFGWQNTEAFF	TGTGCCAGTGGAAGGGGGTTCGGGTGGCAAAACACTGAAGCTTTCTTT
TRBV14	NA	NA	TRBJ2-2	CASSHHLGLAGTGELFF	TGTGCCAGCAGCCATCATCTGGGGCTAGCTGGCACCGGGGAGCTGTTTTTT
TRBV2	NA	NA	TRBJ1-5	CASSDPSRGNQPQHF	TGTGCCAGCAGCGACCCCAGCAGGGGAAATCAGCCCCAGCATTTT
TRBV19	NA	once	TRBJ2-3	CASSSGYTDTQYF	TGTGCCAGTAGTAGCGGATACACAGATACGCAGTATTTT
TRBV18	NA	NA	TRBJ2-5	CASSPAGPKETQYF	TGTGCCAGCTCACCAGCGGGACCGAAGGAGACCCAGTACTTC
TRBV6-2/TRBV6-3	NA	NA	TRBJ2-7	CASSYSIRVSSYEQYF	TGTGCCAGCAGTTACTCGATCAGGGTGAGCTCCTACGAGCAGTACTTC
TRBV3-1/TRBV3-2	TRBD1	NA	TRBJ1-5	CASSQVYGTGEVTNQPQHF	TGTGCCAGCAGCCAAGTATACGGGACAGGGGAGGTTACCAATCAGCCCCAGCATTTT
TRBV5-4	TRBD1	NA	TRBJ2-7	CASSARGQGSYEQYF	TGTGCCAGCAGCGCGCGGGGACAGGGTTCCTACGAGCAGTACTTC
TRBV19	NA	NA	TRBJ1-3	CASSFKGNTIYF	TGTGCCAGTAGTTTTAAGGGAAACACCATATATTTT
TRBV11-2	NA	NA	TRBJ1-1	CASSSAGRTEAFF	TGTGCCAGCAGCTCCGCAGGGAGAACTGAAGCTTTCTTT
TRBV15	NA	once	TRBJ2-2	CATSRGGANTGELFF	TGTGCCACCAGCAGAGGGGGGGCGAACACCGGGGAGCTGTTTTTT
TRBV5-1	TRBD2	NA	TRBJ2-7	CASSGRTSGNYEQYF	TGCGCCAGCAGCGGGCGGACTAGCGGAAACTACGAGCAGTACTTC
TRBV5-5	TRBD1	NA	TRBJ2-1	CASSPETGFNEQFF	TGTGCCAGCAGCCCGGAGACAGGGTTCAATGAGCAGTTCTTC
TRBV30	TRBD1	NA	TRBJ1-6	CAWSGVRQGAGSPLHF	TGTGCCTGGAGTGGGGTGCGACAGGGGGCCGGTTCACCCCTCCACTTT
TRBV6-5	NA	NA	TRBJ1-2	CASSYDSSTHYGYTF	TGTGCCAGCAGTTACGATTCCTCTACTCACTATGGCTACACCTTC
TRBV4-1	NA	few	TRBJ1-2	CASSQGNSYGYTF	TGCGCCAGCAGCCAAGGAAATAGCTATGGCTACACCTTC
TRBV19	TRBD1	NA	TRBJ2-2	CASSIGLGGAGTGELFF	TGTGCCAGTAGTATAGGGCTAGGGGGCGCGGGCACCGGGGAGCTGTTTTTT
TRBV5-4	NA	NA	TRBJ2-1	CASSLGGTTGTNNEQFF	TGTGCCAGCAGCTTAGGGGGGACTACCGGTACAAACAATGAGCAGTTCTTC
TRBV11-2	NA	NA	TRBJ1-2	CASSLAPESTGGYTF	TGTGCCAGCAGCTTAGCGCCAGAATCTACGGGGGGCTACACCTTC
TRBV11-2	TRBD2	once	TRBJ2-1	CASREYGTSSGEQFF	TGTGCCAGCCGAGAATACGGGACTAGCTCAGGTGAGCAGTTCTTC
TRBV15	NA	NA	TRBJ1-2	CATSRAANRVYGYTF	TGTGCCACCAGCAGAGCTGCAAACAGGGTCTATGGCTACACCTTC
TRBV28	TRBD2	NA	TRBJ2-1	CASRLGGRGEQFF	TGTGCCAGCAGGCTGGGAGGGAGGGGTGAGCAGTTCTTC
TRBV5-4	TRBD2	NA	TRBJ2-5	CASSQGLDQSQETQYF	TGTGCCAGCAGCCAAGGACTAGACCAATCCCAAGAGACCCAGTACTTC
TRBV5-1	TRBD1	NA	TRBJ2-6	CASSLQTGVTGANVLTF	TGCGCCAGCAGCTTGCAAACAGGGGTGACTGGGGCCAACGTCCTGACTTTC
TRBV5-6	NA	once	TRBJ1-2	CASSLTAGTYGYTF	TGTGCCAGCAGCTTGACGGCAGGAACATATGGCTACACCTTC
TRBV28	NA	NA	TRBJ1-2	CASSTDRNYGYTF	TGTGCCAGCAGCACCGACAGAAACTATGGCTACACCTTC
TRBV6-1	NA	NA	TRBJ2-7	CASSELGVRPYEQYF	TGTGCCAGCAGTGAGTTGGGGGTCAGACCCTACGAGCAGTACTTC
TRBV7-8	NA	once	TRBJ2-2	CASSLWAGELFF	TGTGCCAGCAGCTTATGGGCCGGGGAGCTGTTTTTT
TRBV5-4	NA	NA	TRBJ2-1	CASSLWGESYNEQFF	TGTGCCAGCAGCTTGTGGGGGGAATCCTACAATGAGCAGTTCTTC
TRBV29-1	NA	NA	TRBJ1-2	CSVGEGNYGYTF	TGCAGCGTGGGAGAAGGGAACTATGGCTACACCTTC
TRBV6-5	TRBD1	NA	TRBJ2-7	CASSYPDRVHEQYF	TGTGCCAGCAGTTACCCCGACAGGGTCCACGAGCAGTACTTC
TRBV11-3	TRBD2	NA	TRBJ2-3	CASSGGLAGLRDTQYF	TGTGCCAGCAGCGGGGGACTAGCGGGATTAAGAGATACGCAGTATTTT
TRBV5-6	NA	NA	TRBJ2-5	CASSLVVGRETQYF	TGTGCCAGCAGCTTGGTCGTGGGAAGAGAGACCCAGTACTTC
TRBV6-6	TRBD1	NA	TRBJ1-6	CASSATGDSPLHF	TGTGCCAGCAGTGCTACAGGGGATTCACCCCTCCACTTT
TRBV7-9	NA	NA	TRBJ2-1	CASSPDGRNEQFF	TGTGCCAGCAGCCCTGATGGGAGGAATGAGCAGTTCTTC
TRBV5-6	TRBD2	NA	TRBJ2-7	CASSFNSGRHTSYEQYF	TGTGCCAGCAGCTTTAATAGCGGGAGGCACACCTCCTACGAGCAGTACTTC
TRBV12-3/TRBV12-4	NA	NA	TRBJ2-7	CASSLLAAYEQYF	TGTGCCAGCAGTTTACTAGCCGCTTACGAGCAGTACTTC
TRBV18	NA	NA	TRBJ2-7	CASSPSGDEQYF	TGTGCCAGCTCACCGTCGGGCGACGAGCAGTACTTC
TRBV28	NA	NA	TRBJ1-5	CASSHREQPQHF	TGTGCCAGCAGTCATAGGGAGCAGCCCCAGCATTTT
TRBV6-5	TRBD1	NA	TRBJ2-7	CANQTGREQYF	TGTGCCAACCAGACAGGGAGAGAGCAGTACTTC
TRBV6-6	NA	NA	TRBJ2-6	CASSRNSGANVLTF	TGTGCCAGCTCCCGGAACTCTGGGGCCAACGTCCTGACTTTC
TRBV3-1/TRBV3-2	TRBD1	NA	TRBJ2-7	CASSQDAGGTYEQYF	TGTGCCAGCAGCCAAGATGCAGGGGGAACCTACGAGCAGTACTTC
TRBV25-1	NA	NA	TRBJ2-3	CASRGTDTQYF	TGTGCCAGCAGGGGTACAGATACGCAGTATTTT
TRBV7-8	TRBD1	NA	TRBJ2-2	CASSLPGQGSTGELFF	TGTGCCAGCAGCTTGCCGGGACAGGGATCCACCGGGGAGCTGTTTTTT
TRBV5-1	NA	NA	TRBJ2-3	CASSMTARDTQYF	TGCGCCAGCAGCATGACTGCCCGAGATACGCAGTATTTT
TRBV28	NA	few	TRBJ2-2	CASSLPYTGELFF	TGTGCCAGCAGTTTACCTTACACCGGGGAGCTGTTTTTT
TRBV3-1/TRBV3-2	NA	NA	TRBJ2-7	CASSQENEDYEQYF	TGTGCCAGCAGCCAGGAGAACGAGGATTACGAGCAGTACTTC
TRBV2	TRBD2	NA	TRBJ2-1	CASSDAGRTSGRASYNEQFF	TGTGCCAGCAGTGATGCAGGCCGGACTAGCGGGAGGGCGTCCTACAATGAGCAGTTCTTC
TRBV11-2	TRBD1	NA	TRBJ2-7	CASSVRDRSYEQYF	TGTGCCAGCAGTGTCCGGGACAGATCCTACGAGCAGTACTTC
TRBV27	NA	NA	TRBJ2-3	CASSFGVGADTQYF	TGTGCCAGCAGTTTCGGAGTTGGGGCAGATACGCAGTATTTT
TRBV5-1	TRBD1	NA	TRBJ1-1	CASSREGTGWGRNTEAFF	TGCGCCAGCAGCCGGGAAGGGACAGGGTGGGGCAGGAACACTGAAGCTTTCTTT
TRBV6-5	NA	NA	TRBJ2-1	CASALGGSYNEQFF	TGTGCCAGCGCCTTGGGGGGTAGCTACAATGAGCAGTTCTTC